The rows below give T cell receptor beta chains drawn from one sample of a study of T cell responses to AZD1222 COVID-19 vaccine. The assay was immunoSEQ multiplex PCR, and TCRdb's table has in-frame clones only and misses some. The sample contains approximately 120,000 clones, roughly 85% of which appear only once. This specimen consisted of peripheral blood, obtained 28 days after the second AZD1222 dose. The receptors derive from an adult who received the AZD1222 COVID-19 vaccine. CDR3s include the opening cysteine and the closing phenylalanine or tryptophan. A D gene is named only where the DNA matches it firmly. Some rows have no size entry. The others give once, few or many, or a class for an expanded clone.

abundance,j_gene,v_gene,d_gene,CDR3nt,CDR3aa
-,TRBJ1-3,TRBV11-3,-,TGTGCCAGCAGCGTCAGTCAGGGAGGTGGAAACACCATATATTTT,CASSVSQGGGNTIYF
few,TRBJ2-1,TRBV10-3,-,TGTGCCATCAGTGAGCAGGGAAACAATGAGCAGTTCTTC,CAISEQGNNEQFF
-,TRBJ1-1,TRBV5-1,-,TGCGCCAGCCGACTTACTTCGGGGGGTTTGCAGACTGAAGCTTTCTTT,CASRLTSGGLQTEAFF
-,TRBJ2-5,TRBV18,-,TGTGCCAGCTCACGTAACAGGGAAGAGACCCAGTACTTC,CASSRNREETQYF
few,TRBJ1-2,TRBV5-1,-,TGCGCCAGCAGCTTTGTGGGGACGGATGGCTACACCTTC,CASSFVGTDGYTF
-,TRBJ1-5,TRBV27,-,TGTGCCAGCAGAGGGGGGGCGGGACAGCCCCAGCATTTT,CASRGGAGQPQHF
-,TRBJ1-1,TRBV12-3/TRBV12-4,-,TGTGCCAGCAGCCCCGGAGGGTACACTGAAGCTTTCTTT,CASSPGGYTEAFF
-,TRBJ1-1,TRBV28,-,TGTGCCAGCAGTCAGAGGAACACTGAAGCTTTCTTT,CASSQRNTEAFF
-,TRBJ2-7,TRBV6-5,-,TGTGCCAGCACCCCTGGACAGTATAGCTCCTACGAGCAGTACTTC,CASTPGQYSSYEQYF
-,TRBJ2-3,TRBV5-1,-,TGCGCCAGCAGCTCCCCCGAGGGGCGCACAGATACGCAGTATTTT,CASSSPEGRTDTQYF
-,TRBJ2-5,TRBV5-1,-,TGCGCCAGCAGCTACCAAGAGACCCAGTACTTC,CASSYQETQYF
once,TRBJ1-1,TRBV6-5,-,TGTGCCAGCAGTTACAGGGAACAGGGTCTGGCTTTCTTT,CASSYREQGLAFF
-,TRBJ1-1,TRBV30,TRBD1,TGTGCCTGGAGTCCACAGGAGGGGACAGGTAGGGCTTTCTTT,CAWSPQEGTGRAFF
-,TRBJ1-5,TRBV20-1,-,TGCAGTGCTAGTGCGAACGGAGGCAATCAGCCCCAGCATTTT,CSASANGGNQPQHF
once,TRBJ2-7,TRBV6-1,TRBD1,TGTGCCAGCAGTGAGTGGGACAGGGGTTCCGAGCAGTACTTC,CASSEWDRGSEQYF
-,TRBJ2-1,TRBV19,-,TGTGCCAGTAGTCCCGGGCCATATGGGGGACGAACCTACAATGAGCAGTTCTTC,CASSPGPYGGRTYNEQFF
-,TRBJ2-4,TRBV7-2,TRBD2,TGTGCCAGCAGCCCGGGAGGGAGCGGGGGGAAAAACATTCAGTACTTC,CASSPGGSGGKNIQYF
-,TRBJ1-1,TRBV6-5,-,TGTGCCAGCAGTTACGGGACGGCGAACACTGAAGCTTTCTTT,CASSYGTANTEAFF
-,TRBJ1-1,TRBV13,TRBD1,TGTGCCAGCAGCGTCAGACAGGGGGCGATGGAAGCTTTCTTT,CASSVRQGAMEAFF
many,TRBJ2-7,TRBV7-9,-,TGTGCCAGCAGCCCGGAACTCGAGCAGTACTTC,CASSPELEQYF
-,TRBJ1-1,TRBV7-9,TRBD1,TGTGCCAGCAGCCCATATAGGGAGGGGGCCACTGAAGCTTTCTTT,CASSPYREGATEAFF
-,TRBJ2-5,TRBV7-9,-,TGTGCCAGCAGCTCAAACACGGGGCAAGAGACCCAGTACTTC,CASSSNTGQETQYF
once,TRBJ1-2,TRBV6-5,TRBD1,TGTGCCAGCACCCAGGGGGCAGGTGGCTACACCTTC,CASTQGAGGYTF
-,TRBJ1-4,TRBV18,-,TGTGCCAGCTCACGGACCTTATCTTTCGATGAAAAACTGTTTTTT,CASSRTLSFDEKLFF
-,TRBJ1-6,TRBV5-1,-,TGCGCCAGCAGCTTGGCACGCGACAGGAGCTCCTATAATTCACCCCTCCACTTT,CASSLARDRSSYNSPLHF
few,TRBJ2-5,TRBV7-7,-,TGTGCCAGCAGCTCACGGCAACAAGAGACCCAGTACTTC,CASSSRQQETQYF
-,TRBJ1-5,TRBV6-5,-,TGTGCCAGCAGTTACGCTCGGGAGACGCAGCATTTT,CASSYARETQHF
-,TRBJ2-7,TRBV4-1,-,TGCGCCAGCAGCCAAGGGGTGGTGCAGTACTTC,CASSQGVVQYF
-,TRBJ1-3,TRBV7-9,-,TGTGCCAGCAGCTTAGCGGGACCTGGGGGAAACACCATATATTTT,CASSLAGPGGNTIYF
once,TRBJ2-7,TRBV5-1,-,TGCGCCAGCTCCCCCGACAGATCCTACGAGCAGTACTTC,CASSPDRSYEQYF
-,TRBJ1-2,TRBV7-2,-,TGTGCCAGCAGCCTGGGCCCAGGGTACTATGGCTACACCTTC,CASSLGPGYYGYTF
-,TRBJ2-7,TRBV6-5,-,TGTGCCAGCAGCCGACAATTGGTGGACGAGCAGTACTTC,CASSRQLVDEQYF
-,TRBJ2-3,TRBV18,-,TGTGCCAGCTCACCAATAAGGTCAGATACGCAGTATTTT,CASSPIRSDTQYF
once,TRBJ1-2,TRBV24-1,-,TGTGCCACCAGTGATATCTCAGGGGAGGACTATGGCTACACCTTC,CATSDISGEDYGYTF
-,TRBJ2-7,TRBV2,-,TGTGCCAGCAGGTCTCAGGCCCGCTCCTACGAGCAGTACTTC,CASRSQARSYEQYF
-,TRBJ2-7,TRBV10-1,-,TGCGCCAGCAGTGATTCAGACAGGACCTACGAGCAGTACTTC,CASSDSDRTYEQYF
once,TRBJ2-7,TRBV2,-,TGTGCCAGCAGTGAACTATCGGTCGACGACGAGCAGTACTTC,CASSELSVDDEQYF
-,TRBJ1-1,TRBV5-4,-,TGTGCCAGCAGCGCTGACGGCATGAACACTGAAGCTTTCTTT,CASSADGMNTEAFF
-,TRBJ1-6,TRBV6-2/TRBV6-3,-,TGTGCCAGCAGTAACCATCGGACCGAGGGTCCAGGGTCACCCCTCCACTTT,CASSNHRTEGPGSPLHF
-,TRBJ1-2,TRBV30,-,TGTGCCGGAACACGAGGGCCCGGGGGGGGCTACACCTTC,CAGTRGPGGGYTF
-,TRBJ2-1,TRBV6-5,-,TGTGCCAGCAGTTACACCCCCGACGTACCTTACAATGAGCAGTTCTTC,CASSYTPDVPYNEQFF
-,TRBJ1-4,TRBV7-9,-,TGTGCCAGCAGCTTAGTTGGGGGGGAAAAACTGTTTTTT,CASSLVGGEKLFF